This record concerns one T cell receptor (beta chain) sequence. The sample comes from a study of CD8 T cells in Susac syndrome. The germline gives CDR1 SGHRS, CDR2 YFSETQ. The V and J ends lost 0 bases and 5 bases respectively, with 18 bases between them. This CDR3 contains 16 residues. The authors reverse transcribed roughly 0.5 to 1 ug RNA with random hexamers. An immunoSEQ multiplex PCR amplified TCR beta CDR3 over 54 Vbeta and 13 Jbeta. One entry per CDR3 protein, called by TCRdb with MiXCR from the immunoSEQ multiplex PCR reads. The profile shows around 130,000 distinct CDR3 sequences, around 96% of them singletons. TCR beta sequences were obtained from blood CD8+ and CD4+ T cells.

This clonotype was sampled from a human donor in good health. Sequencing was carried out using CD4+ T cells from PBMCs. The rearrangement joins TRBV5-1 to TRBJ2-7, with TRBD1 as a possible D gene (6 bases). CDR3 protein: CASSLEGQAPRNEQYF. CDR3 sequence (DNA): TGCGCCAGCAGCTTGGAGGGACAAGCTCCACGCAACGAGCAGTACTTC. Complete variable domain (other parts from reference TRBV5-1 and TRBJ2-7): KAGVTQTPRYLIKTRGQQVTLSCSPISGHRSVSWYQQTPGQGLQFLFEYFSETQRNKGNFPGRFSGRQFSNSRSEMNVSTLELGDSALYLCASSLEGQAPRNEQYFGPGTRLTVT.